This is a list of T cell receptor beta chains from one sample in a study of blood T cell repertoires in COVID-19. Assay: immunoSEQ multiplex PCR; the TCRdb copy retains only in-frame clones and omits some. The table lists 200,000 to 250,000 clones, more than 65% of them singletons. The sample taken for sequencing was peripheral blood. These receptors originate from a woman aged 55 to 70 with acute or convalescent COVID-19. Both conserved end residues are part of each CDR3. A D gene is named only where the DNA matches it firmly. A row's size may be missing; if present it is once, few, many or a size class.

clone_size cdr3_length d_call j_call v_call cdr3_nt cdr3_aa
NA 14 NA TRBJ2-3 TRBV5-1 TGCGCCAGCAGCTTGCGGACTAGCACAGATACGCAGTATTTT CASSLRTSTDTQYF
NA 16 TRBD2 TRBJ2-3 TRBV19 TGTGCCAGTAGTCGGGGGCGCGGGGGGCCTGGTGATACGCAGTATTTT CASSRGRGGPGDTQYF
few 12 NA TRBJ2-1 TRBV7-8 TGTGCCAGCAGCCCACATCTCCCGAAGCAGTTCTTC CASSPHLPKQFF
once 14 NA TRBJ2-4 TRBV5-1 TGCGCCAGCAGTGCGGGACTCCTGAGAAACATTCAGTACTTC CASSAGLLRNIQYF
NA 16 TRBD2 TRBJ2-5 TRBV5-1 TGCGCCAGCAGCCCGCCTTTAGCGGGGAACCAAGAGACCCAGTACTTC CASSPPLAGNQETQYF
NA 13 NA TRBJ2-3 TRBV2 TGTGCCAGCAGTGACGGGGGAGGCGATACGCAGTATTTT CASSDGGGDTQYF
NA 13 NA TRBJ2-3 TRBV24-1 TGTGCCACCAGTGATTTGCTCGCAGATACGCAGTATTTT CATSDLLADTQYF
NA 14 NA TRBJ1-2 TRBV5-6 TGTGCCAGCAGCTTGGGACAGCCAGAATATGGCTACACCTTC CASSLGQPEYGYTF
NA 15 NA TRBJ2-2 TRBV10-2 TGCGCCAGCAGTGAGCCGGGGGGCTCCACCGGGGAGCTGTTTTTT CASSEPGGSTGELFF
NA 15 NA TRBJ1-1 TRBV4-2 TGTGCCAGCAGCCAAGATTCTGGGAGGGCCACTGAAGCTTTCTTT CASSQDSGRATEAFF
once 15 NA TRBJ1-2 TRBV4-2 TGTGCCAGCAGCCAAACTCAGGGGCGTCAAGGCGGCTACACCTTC CASSQTQGRQGGYTF
NA 12 NA TRBJ2-7 TRBV7-9 TGTGCCAGCAGCTTAACGGTCGGCGAGCAGTACTTC CASSLTVGEQYF
NA 14 TRBD1 TRBJ1-1 TRBV6-5 TGTGCCAGCAGTACCCGGGACAGCTACACTGAAGCTTTCTTT CASSTRDSYTEAFF
NA 16 NA TRBJ1-4 TRBV3-1/TRBV3-2 TGTGCCAGCAGCCAAGGAGAAGGGGAAGCGGGTGAAAAACTGTTTTTT CASSQGEGEAGEKLFF
NA 14 NA TRBJ1-2 TRBV19 TGTGCCAGTAGTATAGTTGGCGGAAACTATGGCTACACCTTC CASSIVGGNYGYTF
NA 14 TRBD2 TRBJ2-3 TRBV29-1 TGCAGCGTAGGACTAGCGGGCTTTGCAGATACGCAGTATTTT CSVGLAGFADTQYF
NA 14 TRBD1 TRBJ2-1 TRBV5-4 TGTGCCAGCAGCGCGACAGGGAGCTACAATGAGCAGTTCTTC CASSATGSYNEQFF
NA 17 NA TRBJ2-2 TRBV6-2/TRBV6-3 TGTGCCAGCAGTTACGTCAAACAGCGGAGTAACACCGGGGAGCTGTTTTTT CASSYVKQRSNTGELFF